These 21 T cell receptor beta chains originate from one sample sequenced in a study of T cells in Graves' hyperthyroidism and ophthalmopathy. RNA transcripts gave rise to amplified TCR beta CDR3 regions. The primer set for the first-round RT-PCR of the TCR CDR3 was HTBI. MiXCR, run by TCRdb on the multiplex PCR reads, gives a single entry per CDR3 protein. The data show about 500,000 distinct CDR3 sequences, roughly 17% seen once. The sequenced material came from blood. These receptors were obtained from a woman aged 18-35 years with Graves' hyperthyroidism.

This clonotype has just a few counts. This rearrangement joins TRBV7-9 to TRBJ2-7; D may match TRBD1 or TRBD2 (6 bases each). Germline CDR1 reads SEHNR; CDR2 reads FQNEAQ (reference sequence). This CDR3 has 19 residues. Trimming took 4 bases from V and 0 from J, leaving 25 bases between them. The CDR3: CASSYGQSRVGGTSYEQYF. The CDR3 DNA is TGTGCCAGCAGCTACGGACAGTCCCGAGTGGGCGGGACCTCCTACGAGCAGTACTTC.

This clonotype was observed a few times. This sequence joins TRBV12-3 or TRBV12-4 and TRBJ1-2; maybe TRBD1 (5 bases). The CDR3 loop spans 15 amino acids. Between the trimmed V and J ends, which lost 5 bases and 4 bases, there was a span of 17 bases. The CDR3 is CASSPRQRPIYGYTF. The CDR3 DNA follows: TGTGCCAGCAGTCCCCGACAGCGCCCCATCTATGGCTACACCTTC.

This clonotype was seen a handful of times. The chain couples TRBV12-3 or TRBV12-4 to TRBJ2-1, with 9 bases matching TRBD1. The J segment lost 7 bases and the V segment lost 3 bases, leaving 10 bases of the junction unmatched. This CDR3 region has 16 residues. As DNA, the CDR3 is TGTGCCAGCAGTTTGACTGGACAGGGGCGGGGTAATGAGCAGTTCTTC. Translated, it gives CASSLTGQGRGNEQFF.

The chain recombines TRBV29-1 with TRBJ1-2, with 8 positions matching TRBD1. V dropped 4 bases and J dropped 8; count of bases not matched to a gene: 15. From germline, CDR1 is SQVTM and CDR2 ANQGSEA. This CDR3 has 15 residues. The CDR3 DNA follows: TGCAGCGTTGGGGACAGGACTCGTCAACCGTCCGGCTACACCTTC. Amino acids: CSVGDRTRQPSGYTF.

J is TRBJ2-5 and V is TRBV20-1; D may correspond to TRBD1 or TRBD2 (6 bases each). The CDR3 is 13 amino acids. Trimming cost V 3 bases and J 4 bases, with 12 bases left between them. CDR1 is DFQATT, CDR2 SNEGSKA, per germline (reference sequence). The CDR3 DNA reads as TGCAGTGCTAGGGACCCGGGGGCAGAGACCCAGTACTTC. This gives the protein CSARDPGAETQYF.

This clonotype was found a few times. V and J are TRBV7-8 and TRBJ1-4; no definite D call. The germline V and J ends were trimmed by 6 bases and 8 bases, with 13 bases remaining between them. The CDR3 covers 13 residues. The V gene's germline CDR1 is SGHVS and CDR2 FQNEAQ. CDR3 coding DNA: TGTGCCAGCAGTTTCGGGTTTGGCGAAAAACTGTTTTTT. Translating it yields CASSFGFGEKLFF.

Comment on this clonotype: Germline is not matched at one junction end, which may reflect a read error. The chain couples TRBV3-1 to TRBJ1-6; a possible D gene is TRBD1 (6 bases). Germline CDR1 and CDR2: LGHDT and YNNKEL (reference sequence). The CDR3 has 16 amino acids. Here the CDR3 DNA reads TGTGCCAGCAGCCAAGGAATGGGACATTTAGGATCACCCCGCCACTTT. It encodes CASSQGMGHLGSPRHF.

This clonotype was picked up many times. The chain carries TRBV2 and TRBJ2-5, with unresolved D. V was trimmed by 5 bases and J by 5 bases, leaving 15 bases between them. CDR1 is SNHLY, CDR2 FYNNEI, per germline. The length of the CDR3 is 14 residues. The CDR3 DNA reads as TGTGCCAGCAGTCTGCGGCTAGTCGAGGAGACCCAGTACTTC. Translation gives CASSLRLVEETQYF.

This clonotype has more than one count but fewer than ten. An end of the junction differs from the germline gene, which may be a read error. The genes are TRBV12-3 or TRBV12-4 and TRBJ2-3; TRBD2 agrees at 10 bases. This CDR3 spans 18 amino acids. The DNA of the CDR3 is TGTGCCAACAGTTTAATAGCGGGGGGCCTCTCCATGGATAGCGCGCAGTATTTT. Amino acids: CANSLIAGGLSMDSAQYF.

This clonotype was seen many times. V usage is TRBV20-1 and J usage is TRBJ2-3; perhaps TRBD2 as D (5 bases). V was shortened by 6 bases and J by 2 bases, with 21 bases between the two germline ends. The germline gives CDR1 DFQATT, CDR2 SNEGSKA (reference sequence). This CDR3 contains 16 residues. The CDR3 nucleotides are TGCAGTGCCAGTGACTACAGAAGTGGGCACACAGATACGCAGTATTTT. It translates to CSASDYRSGHTDTQYF.

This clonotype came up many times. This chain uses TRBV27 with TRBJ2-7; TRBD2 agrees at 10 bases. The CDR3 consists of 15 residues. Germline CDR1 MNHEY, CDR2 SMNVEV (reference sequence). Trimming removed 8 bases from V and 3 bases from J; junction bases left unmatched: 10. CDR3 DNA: TGTGCCAGCCGAAGCCTCGGGACTAGCGTCTACGAGCAGTACTTC. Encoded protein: CASRSLGTSVYEQYF.

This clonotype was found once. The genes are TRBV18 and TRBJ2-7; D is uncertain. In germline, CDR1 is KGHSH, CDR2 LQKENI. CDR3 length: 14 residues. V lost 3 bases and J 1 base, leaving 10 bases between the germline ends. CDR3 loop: CASSPLASSYEQYF. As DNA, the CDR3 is TGTGCCAGCTCACCCCTGGCGAGTTCCTACGAGCAGTACTTC. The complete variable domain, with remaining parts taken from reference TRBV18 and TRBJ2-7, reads NAGVMQNPRHLVRRRGQEARLRCSPMKGHSHVYWYRQLPEEGLKFMVYLQKENIIDESGMPKERFSAEFPKEGPSILRIQQVVRGDSAAYFCASSPLASSYEQYFGPGTRLTVT.

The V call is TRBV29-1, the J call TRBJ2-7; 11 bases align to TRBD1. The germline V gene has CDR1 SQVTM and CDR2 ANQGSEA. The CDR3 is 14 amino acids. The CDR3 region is CRLPRDRGDDEQYF. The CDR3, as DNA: TGCAGGCTCCCTCGGGACAGGGGGGACGACGAGCAGTACTTC.

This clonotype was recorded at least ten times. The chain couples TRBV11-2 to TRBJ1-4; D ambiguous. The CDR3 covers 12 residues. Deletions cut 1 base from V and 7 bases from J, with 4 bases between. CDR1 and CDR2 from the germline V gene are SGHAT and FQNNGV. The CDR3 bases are TGTGCCAGCAGCTTAGCGGTTGAAAAACTGTTTTTT. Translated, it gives CASSLAVEKLFF.

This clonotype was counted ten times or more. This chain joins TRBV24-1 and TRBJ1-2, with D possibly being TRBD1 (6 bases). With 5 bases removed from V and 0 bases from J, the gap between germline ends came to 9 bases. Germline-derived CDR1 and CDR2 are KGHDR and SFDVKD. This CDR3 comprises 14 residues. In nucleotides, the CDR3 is TGTGCCACCAGTGCGAGGGGGGCTAACTATGGCTACACCTTC. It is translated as CATSARGANYGYTF.

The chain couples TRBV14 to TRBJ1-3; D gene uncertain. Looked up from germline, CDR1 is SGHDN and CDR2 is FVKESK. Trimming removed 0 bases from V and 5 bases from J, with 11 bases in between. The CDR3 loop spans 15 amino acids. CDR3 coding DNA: TGTGCCAGCAGCCAAGATTCTGGGCTTAGAAACACCATATATTTT. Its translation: CASSQDSGLRNTIYF.

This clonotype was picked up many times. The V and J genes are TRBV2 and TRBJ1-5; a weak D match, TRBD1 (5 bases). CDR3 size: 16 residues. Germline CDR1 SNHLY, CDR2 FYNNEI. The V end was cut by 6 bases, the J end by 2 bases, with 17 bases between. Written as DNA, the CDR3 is TGTGCCAGCAGCGGGGGGTCGCAAGGGCGCAATCAGCCCCAGCATTTT. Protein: CASSGGSQGRNQPQHF.

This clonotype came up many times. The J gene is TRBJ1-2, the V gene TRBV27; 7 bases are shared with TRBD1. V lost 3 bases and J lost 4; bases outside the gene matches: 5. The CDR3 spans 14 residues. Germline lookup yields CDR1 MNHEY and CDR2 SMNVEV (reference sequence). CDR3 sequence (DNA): TGTGCCAGCAGTTTGCGGGACAGCTCCTATGGCTACACCTTC. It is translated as CASSLRDSSYGYTF.

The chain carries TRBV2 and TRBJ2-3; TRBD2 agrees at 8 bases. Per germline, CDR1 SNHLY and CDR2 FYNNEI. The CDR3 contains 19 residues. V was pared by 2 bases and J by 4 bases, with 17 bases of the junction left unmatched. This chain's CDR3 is CASSEMRSSERELADTQYF. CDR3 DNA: TGTGCCAGCAGTGAAATGAGGAGTTCCGAGCGGGAGTTGGCAGATACGCAGTATTTT.

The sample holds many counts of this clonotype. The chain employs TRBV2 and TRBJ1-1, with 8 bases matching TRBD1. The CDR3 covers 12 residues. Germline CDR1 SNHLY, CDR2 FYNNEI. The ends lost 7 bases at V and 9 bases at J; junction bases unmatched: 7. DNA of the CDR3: TGTGCCAGCATTCAGGGGGCGGATCAAGCTTTCTTT. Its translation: CASIQGADQAFF.

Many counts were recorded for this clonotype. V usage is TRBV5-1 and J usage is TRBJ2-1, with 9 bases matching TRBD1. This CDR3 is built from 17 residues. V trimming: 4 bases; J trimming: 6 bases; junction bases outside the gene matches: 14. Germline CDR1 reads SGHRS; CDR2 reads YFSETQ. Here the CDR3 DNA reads TGCGCCAGCAGCCCGGTTACTCGGGACAGGGTGGGCAATGAGCAGTTCTTC. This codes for CASSPVTRDRVGNEQFF.